This passage covers 31 T cell receptor beta chains from one sample sequenced in a study of tissue T cells after allogeneic stem cell transplantation. Data came from immunoSEQ multiplex PCR; TCRdb stores just in-frame clones and leaves some out. The sample includes approximately 17,000 clones, just over 70% of them seen just once. The sequenced material came from spleen. These TCRs come from a female BALB/c mouse in good health. Mouse strain MHC haplotype: H2-d.

As for this clone: Gene names are the mouse ones. The read gets to within 1 residue of the CDR3 end, and the germline J gene fills in the rest. This chain joins TRBV14 and TRBJ2-1; 11 positions match TRBD2. With V trimmed by 5 bases and J by 3 bases, 1 base remained unmatched. The CDR3 covers 14 residues. Germline V gene data show CDR1 as SGHDT and CDR2 as FRDEAV. CDR3 DNA, as far as it was read: TGTGCCAGCAGAGACTGGGGGGGCTATGCTGAGCAGTTC. Protein sequence: CASRDWGGYAEQF. The whole CDR3 is CASRDWGGYAEQFF.

This clone has just a few counts. These gene names are mouse names. The CDR3 goes on 1 residue after the read ends, and that part is filled in from the germline J gene. The J gene is TRBJ2-7, the V gene TRBV5; a weak D match, TRBD1 (5 bases). This CDR3 contains 15 residues. V lost 0 bases and J 0 bases, leaving 9 bases between the germline ends. Germline loops: CDR1 LGHNA, CDR2 YNLKQL (reference sequence). Here the CDR3 reads CASSQEGQSSYEQYF. CDR3 DNA, as far as it was read: TGTGCCAGCAGCCAAGAAGGACAAAGCTCCTATGAACAGTAC.

About this clone itself: Genes here carry mouse names. Read data end 1 residue before the CDR3 end; the end is taken from the germline J gene. This sequence joins TRBV5 and TRBJ2-5; 10 bases align to TRBD2. The CDR3 is made up of 15 amino acids. CDR1 is LGHNA and CDR2 is YNLKQL in the germline V gene (reference sequence). J gave up 6 bases and V 1 base, and 4 bases lay outside the gene matches. Partial CDR3 DNA: TGTGCCAGCAGCCAAGTCCCGGGACTGGGGGACACCCAGTAC. It is translated as CASSQVPGLGDTQY. The whole CDR3 region reads CASSQVPGLGDTQYF.

This clone was recorded a few times. The genes are named according to mouse. The read ends 1 residue early relative to the CDR3; the germline J gene fills the gap. The chain carries TRBV13-2 and TRBJ1-4; tentative D call: TRBD1 (6 bases). Trimming took 2 bases from V and 2 from J, leaving 10 bases between them. This CDR3 comprises 15 residues. CDR1 NNHNN and CDR2 SYGAGS come from the germline V gene (reference sequence). CDR3 DNA (partial): TGTGCCAGCGGTGAGCCGGGACAATCCAACGAAAGATTATTT. Translating it yields CASGEPGQSNERLF. The full CDR3 protein is CASGEPGQSNERLFF.

Of note for this clone: Gene names follow the mouse nomenclature. The read ends 1 residue before the CDR3 terminus; that terminus is restored from the germline J gene. Other DNA sequences within the sample encode an identical CDR3. This chain uses TRBV16 with TRBJ2-3; TRBD2 matches 7 bases. The CDR3 loop spans 15 amino acids. The V segment lost 4 bases and the J segment 0 bases; nucleotides outside the gene matches: 4. Germline assignment: CDR1 SGHSA and CDR2 FRNQAP. The CDR3 loop is CASSSDWTSAETLYF. The sequenced part of the CDR3 DNA is TGTGCAAGCAGCTCGGACTGGACTAGTGCAGAAACGCTGTAT. Full variable domain (remainder filled in from reference TRBV16 and TRBJ2-3): NAGVIQTPRHKVTGKGQEATLWCEPISGHSAVFWYRQTIVQGLEFLTYFRNQAPIDDSGMPKERFSAQMPNQSHSTLKIQSTQPQDSAVYLCASSSDWTSAETLYFGSGTRLTVL.

This clone was observed a handful of times. Germline and genes here are mouse. The missing CDR3 end, 1 residue past where the read stops, is filled in from the germline J gene. This sequence joins TRBV13-2 and TRBJ2-7; D is perhaps TRBD1 (5 bases). Germline V gives CDR1 NNHNN, CDR2 SYGAGS (reference sequence). The CDR3 consists of 12 residues. The ends were cut back, 2 bases at V and 7 bases at J, with 10 bases in the middle. CDR3 protein: CASGDRAGEQYF. Partial CDR3 DNA: TGTGCCAGCGGTGACAGGGCGGGAGAACAGTAC.

Comment on this clone: A read error is likely, as this CDR3 ends without the conserved phenylalanine or tryptophan. The DNA is omitted, as the CDR3 cannot be located on it reliably, and the CDR3 follows TCRdb's listing. Gene names follow the mouse nomenclature. The V gene is TRBV24, the J gene TRBJ2-6; TRBD1, as called in the table, went unchecked against the DNA. TRBJ2-6 is a pseudogene. Germline V gives CDR1 KGHTA, CDR2 FRNEEI. The CDR3 length is 14 residues, termini included. The CDR3 is CASSPTETALALTD.

In the case of this clone: Gene names are the mouse ones. The read ends 1 residue shy of where the CDR3 ends; the end is completed using the germline J gene. V usage is TRBV31 and J usage is TRBJ2-5, with a possible D match to TRBD2 (5 bases). The CDR3 runs to 15 residues. V was pared by 3 bases and J by 0 bases, with 13 bases between. Germline V gene data show CDR1 as GKSSPN and CDR2 as SITVG. The CDR3 is CAWSTLGLNQDTQYF. The part of the CDR3 DNA that was read is TGTGCCTGGAGCACTCTGGGTCTTAACCAAGACACCCAGTAC.

Regarding this clone: Mouse gene names apply. The CDR3 end falls 1 residue outside the read, so it is completed with the germline J gene. The chain joins TRBV31 to TRBJ2-1, with 8 bases that match TRBD1. The V gene's germline CDR1 is GKSSPN and CDR2 SITVG. The CDR3 totals 13 residues. With 1 base clipped from V and 5 bases from J, the junction kept 1 base outside the gene matches. Incomplete CDR3 DNA: TGTGCCTGGAGTCCAGGGGGCCATGCTGAGCAGTTC. Protein sequence: CAWSPGGHAEQF. The whole CDR3 protein is CAWSPGGHAEQFF. Complete variable domain (other parts from reference TRBV31 and TRBJ2-1): AQTIHQWPVAEIKAVGSPLSLGCTIKGKSSPNLYWYWQATGGTLQQLFYSITVGQVESVVQLNLSASRPKDDQFILSTEKLLLSHSGFYLCAWSPGGHAEQFFGPGTRLTVL.

With regard to this clone: Genes here carry mouse names. CDR3 DNA, as far as it was read: TGTGCCAGCAGTGTCCTGGAGGGCACCCAGTAC. This translates into CASSVLEGTQY. The whole CDR3 sequence is CASSVLEGTQYF. This chain links TRBV13-1 with TRBJ2-5; no reliable D call. Read data end 1 residue before the CDR3 end; the end is taken from the germline J gene. V shed 3 bases and J shed 8 bases, with 10 bases lying between them. CDR3 length equals 12 residues. From germline, CDR1 is NSHNY and CDR2 SYGAGN.

Regarding this clone: Mouse names are used for the genes. From the germline J gene comes the end of the CDR3, since the read stops 1 residue before it. The chain has TRBV13-1 and TRBJ2-1, with 8 bases aligning to TRBD1. The CDR3 sequence is 13 residues long. Germline CDR1 and CDR2: NSHNY and SYGAGN. The ends lost 4 bases at V and 7 bases at J; junction bases unmatched: 4. The DNA read from the CDR3 is TGTGCCAGCAGTCGACAGGGGAGCGCTGAGCAGTTC. It yields the protein CASSRQGSAEQF. The CDR3 as a whole reads CASSRQGSAEQFF.

In its sample, this clone was seen a few times. Gene names follow the mouse nomenclature. Read data end 1 residue before the CDR3 end; the end is taken from the germline J gene. The rearrangement uses TRBV29 and TRBJ1-2; 7 bases align to TRBD1. V was pared by 0 bases and J by 8 bases, with 0 bases of the junction left unmatched. The CDR3 contains 12 residues. Germline assignment: CDR1 MSHET and CDR2 SYDVDS. The sequenced part of the CDR3 DNA is TGTGCTAGCAGTTTATCGACAGGGGACTACACC. Its translation is CASSLSTGDYT. In full, the CDR3 is CASSLSTGDYTF.

Comment on this clone: Gene names denote mouse genes. The sequence runs out 1 residue before the end of the CDR3; the remainder is reconstructed from the germline J gene. The chain couples TRBV31 to TRBJ1-3; the D gene is possibly TRBD1 (5 bases). The CDR3 covers 14 residues. Germline CDR1 reads GKSSPN; CDR2 reads SITVG. With 1 base removed from V and 0 bases from J, the gap between germline ends came to 7 bases. CDR3 DNA (partial): TGTGCCTGGAGTCCAGGGCTTTCTGGAAATACGCTCTAT. Its translation is CAWSPGLSGNTLY. The entire CDR3 sequence reads CAWSPGLSGNTLYF.

In regard to this clone: Genes and germline come from the mouse. The read comes to an end 1 residue before the CDR3 does, leaving the germline J gene to fill in the end. The chain carries TRBV2 and TRBJ2-1; 8 nucleotides align to TRBD2. Germline V gives CDR1 LGHNA, CDR2 YSYQKL. CDR3 length: 15 amino acids. V dropped 0 bases and J dropped 8; count of bases not matched to a gene: 6. The sequenced part of the CDR3 DNA is TGTGCCAGCAGCCAAGAGGGGGGGGCTTTGACTGAGCAGTTC. This gives the protein CASSQEGGALTEQF. The full-length CDR3 reads as CASSQEGGALTEQFF.

This clone was seen a handful of times. Each gene name is a mouse one. The CDR3 end lies 1 residue beyond the end of the read and is filled in from the germline J gene. The chain links TRBV19 to TRBJ2-1; 9 nucleotides line up with TRBD1. The CDR3 is made up of 16 amino acids. Trimming removed 3 bases from V and 1 base from J; junction bases left unmatched: 5. Germline V gene sequence: CDR1 FNHDT, CDR2 SITEND (reference sequence). The CDR3 loop is CASSTGTGQNYAEQFF. CDR3 DNA, as far as it was read: TGTGCCAGCAGTACCGGGACAGGGCAAAACTATGCTGAGCAGTTC.

This clone appeared a few times. Gene names are the mouse ones. The read finishes 1 residue shy of the CDR3 end, and the germline J gene is used to complete it. The chain combines TRBV2 with TRBJ2-7, with a tentative D call TRBD1 (6 bases). V shed 3 bases and J shed 0 bases, with 9 bases lying between them. Per the germline V gene, CDR1 is LGHNA and CDR2 is YSYQKL. The CDR3 has 14 amino acids. The CDR3 reads CASSHRDTSYEQYF. The DNA read from the CDR3 is TGTGCCAGCAGCCACCGGGACACCTCCTATGAACAGTAC.

In regard to this clone: Gene labels here are mouse ones. CDR3: CASSLAGRGEQYF. CDR3 bases read: TGTGCCAGCAGTTTGGCAGGGAGGGGTGAACAGTAC. The chain joins TRBV19 to TRBJ2-7, with TRBD1 as a possible D gene (5 bases). The read terminates 1 residue before the CDR3 end, so the remaining end is supplied by the germline J gene. Germline values: CDR1 FNHDT, CDR2 SITEND (reference sequence). V lost 4 bases, J lost 6 bases, and 14 bases lay in between. The CDR3 covers 13 residues.

Comments on this clone: The listed genes are named as in mouse. This chain's CDR3 is CASSLDWGLSDTQYF. The CDR3 bases that were read are TGTGCCAGCAGCTTAGACTGGGGGTTGTCGGACACCCAGTAC. The chain is built from TRBV3 and TRBJ2-5, with 8 bases matching TRBD2. The CDR3 extends 1 residue past the end of the read, so its final part is completed from the germline J gene. The CDR3 has 15 amino acids. Germline V gene data show CDR1 as SNHLY and CDR2 as FYNGKV (reference sequence). Trimming removed 1 base from V and 6 bases from J; junction bases left unmatched: 6.

This clone was counted between two and nine times. Germline and genes: mouse. The CDR3 end is not reached by the read, which stops 1 residue before it; the germline J gene fills it in. The rearrangement uses TRBV31 and TRBJ2-1; 11 bases match TRBD1. CDR3 size: 16 residues. In germline, CDR1 is GKSSPN, CDR2 SITVG. With 0 bases clipped from V and 7 bases from J, the junction kept 8 bases outside the gene matches. Incomplete CDR3 DNA: TGTGCCTGGAGTCTAGCAGGACAGGGGGCGAGGGCTGAGCAGTTC. Residues: CAWSLAGQGARAEQF. The CDR3 in full is CAWSLAGQGARAEQFF.

About this clone itself: Gene names and germline match the mouse. The CDR3 end lies 1 residue beyond the end of the read and is filled in from the germline J gene. The V and J genes are TRBV1 and TRBJ2-7, with D perhaps matching TRBD1 (6 bases). V lost 0 bases and J lost 6, with 12 bases in between. This CDR3 spans 14 amino acids. The germline gives CDR1 NSQYPW, CDR2 LRSPGD (reference sequence). CDR3 bases read: TGCACCTGCAGTGCAGATCCCAGGGGCGGTGAACAGTAC. Translated, it gives CTCSADPRGGEQY. The entire CDR3 protein is CTCSADPRGGEQYF.

This clone was seen only a few times. Gene names and germline refer to mouse. The CDR3 is cut off 1 residue early in the read; its end comes from the germline J gene. The chain combines TRBV13-2 with TRBJ2-7; D ambiguous. This CDR3 contains 11 residues. Trimming removed 3 bases from V and 3 bases from J, with 4 bases in between. Germline CDR1 NNHNN, CDR2 SYGAGS (reference sequence). The CDR3 DNA, read in part, is TGTGCCAGCGGTGCGGGCTATGAACAGTAC. Its protein product is CASGAGYEQY. The complete CDR3 sequence is CASGAGYEQYF.

A few counts support this clone. All gene names here are mouse names. The CDR3 is cut off 1 residue early in the read; its end comes from the germline J gene. V is TRBV3 and J is TRBJ2-7; D is undetermined. CDR1 is SNHLY, CDR2 FYNGKV, per germline (reference sequence). The V and J ends lost 5 bases and 0 bases respectively, with 11 bases between them. The CDR3 length is 14 residues. The CDR3 loop reads CASSIDVSSYEQYF. Incomplete CDR3 DNA: TGTGCCAGCAGCATTGACGTAAGCTCCTATGAACAGTAC.

About this clone: Mouse germline and gene names are used. The read terminates 1 residue ahead of where the CDR3 ends, so the germline J gene completes it. The chain has TRBV31 and TRBJ2-7; 11 positions agree with TRBD2. This CDR3 contains 14 residues. V gave up 1 base and J gave up 4 bases; unmatched junction bases: 3. Germline CDR1 GKSSPN, CDR2 SITVG. CDR3 loop: CAWSPRTGGYEQYF. The DNA read from the CDR3 is TGTGCCTGGAGTCCAAGGACTGGGGGGTATGAACAGTAC.

Concerning this clone: Germline and genes here are mouse. With the read ending 1 residue before the CDR3 end, the germline J gene is used to fill in that end. The chain is built from TRBV13-1 and TRBJ1-3; D might be TRBD1 (6 bases). The V gene lost 3 bases and the J gene lost 4 bases, with 11 bases spanning the gap. The germline V gene encodes CDR1 NSHNY and CDR2 SYGAGN. The length of the CDR3 is 14 residues. The CDR3 is CASSGSGVGNTLYF. Incomplete CDR3 DNA: TGTGCCAGCAGTGGTTCAGGGGTGGGAAATACGCTCTAT.

Details on this clone: Gene names and germline match the mouse. Read sequence stops 1 residue before the CDR3 end, and the germline J gene provides the missing end. J is TRBJ1-1 and V is TRBV4; no clear D. Germline values: CDR1 LGHDT, CDR2 YNNKQL (reference sequence). The CDR3 sequence is 14 residues long. Trimming stripped 4 bases from V and 1 base from J, with 10 bases between. The sequenced CDR3 bases are TGTGCCAGCAGCTTTTTCCCAGAAAACACAGAAGTCTTC. It specifies CASSFFPENTEVF. The CDR3, in full, reads CASSFFPENTEVFF.

This clone was recorded only once. Any gene name here is a mouse gene name. With the read ending 1 residue before the CDR3 end, the germline J gene is used to fill in that end. The V and J genes are TRBV2 and TRBJ2-1, with 11 bases matching TRBD2. Germline V gives CDR1 LGHNA, CDR2 YSYQKL. The V and J ends lost 0 bases and 3 bases, in that order; junction bases with no gene match: 4. This CDR3 is 17 amino acids long. The covered CDR3 bases are TGTGCCAGCAGCCAAGATCAGGGACTGGGGGCCTATGCTGAGCAGTTC. This codes for CASSQDQGLGAYAEQF. The full CDR3 reads CASSQDQGLGAYAEQFF.

Points on this clone: Genes and germline are mouse. The read is 1 residue too short to cover the CDR3 end, so that end is filled in from the germline J gene. The gene calls are TRBV31 and TRBJ2-1; 9 bases line up with TRBD1. Germline loops: CDR1 GKSSPN, CDR2 SITVG. J lost 7 bases, V lost 4 bases, and 8 bases had no gene match. This CDR3 spans 14 amino acids. The CDR3 loop reads CAWNRDREWAEQFF. Incomplete CDR3 DNA: TGTGCCTGGAACCGGGACAGGGAGTGGGCTGAGCAGTTC.

This clone was counted a single time. Genes and germline are mouse. The CDR3 end is not reached by the read, which stops 1 residue before it; the germline J gene fills it in. The chain has TRBV31 and TRBJ1-1; 7 bases are a match to TRBD1. Germline values: CDR1 GKSSPN, CDR2 SITVG. The CDR3 extends over 15 amino acids. Germline trimming cut 0 bases from V and 1 base from J; bases unmatched to any gene: 5. This chain's CDR3 is CAWSLGRGRNTEVFF. The sequenced part of the CDR3 DNA is TGTGCCTGGAGTCTGGGCAGGGGGAGAAACACAGAAGTCTTC.

This clone has only a few counts. The gene symbols are mouse symbols. The observed sequence ends 1 residue before the CDR3 terminus, with the missing tail filled in from the germline J gene. The gene calls are TRBV13-1 and TRBJ2-5; a possible D gene is TRBD2 (5 bases). The CDR3 is 13 amino acids. The V end was cut by 1 base, the J end by 2 bases, with 5 bases between. Germline lookup yields CDR1 NSHNY and CDR2 SYGAGN. This chain's CDR3 is CASSDWGQDTQYF. Partial CDR3 DNA: TGTGCCAGCAGTGATTGGGGCCAAGACACCCAGTAC.

About this clone itself: Gene names refer to mouse genes. The read stops 1 residue short of the end of the CDR3; the missing end is completed from the germline J gene. The chain uses TRBV19 and TRBJ2-1; 8 positions match TRBD2. The trim removed 0 bases at V and 1 base at J, leaving 3 bases unmatched. There are 16 residues in the CDR3. Germline CDR1 reads FNHDT; CDR2 reads SITEND (reference sequence). The CDR3 region is CASSIGGGQNYAEQFF. CDR3 DNA, as far as it was read: TGTGCCAGCAGTATAGGGGGGGGGCAAAACTATGCTGAGCAGTTC.

Remarks on this clone: The genes and germline here are from mouse. With the read ending 1 residue before the CDR3 end, the germline J gene is used to fill in that end. The chain employs TRBV31 and TRBJ2-7; D gene ambiguous. CDR3 length: 14 amino acids. From germline, CDR1 is GKSSPN and CDR2 SITVG. Trimming left V 0 bases short and J 0 bases short, with 9 bases between. The DNA read from the CDR3 is TGTGCCTGGAGTCTAGGGCAGAGCTCCTATGAACAGTAC. Translation gives CAWSLGQSSYEQY. The complete CDR3 sequence is CAWSLGQSSYEQYF.